The clone carrying this T cell receptor (beta chain) was counted a few times. The antigen remains undetermined. These data come from a study of identical twins. Study-wide results and caveats: In cord blood, abundant beta clonotypes had fewer insertions; memory showed no trend. A partial confounding effect on zero-insertion analyses could come from invariant MAIT and iNKT cells. Out-of-frame alpha sequences common to twins were enriched for low generation probability.

TCRdb re-called the 5' RACE reads with MiXCR, one entry per CDR3 protein. The table includes some 660,000 distinct CDR3 sequences, more than 6.5% detected once. From germline, CDR1 is DFQATT and CDR2 SNEGSKA (reference sequence). The CDR3 spans 11 residues. Trimming left V 4 bases short and J 5 bases short, with 8 bases between. The sample was also reused in another study, on yellow fever vaccine responses in identical twins. As reported in that work: Among the twins, the vaccine T cell response reportedly seemed partly convergent and partly personalized.

The V and J genes are TRBV20-1 and TRBJ2-5, with TRBD1 as a possible D gene (5 bases). This receptor was obtained from a woman aged 18-29 years in good health. The sample consisted of PBMCs. The DNA of the CDR3 is TGCAGTGCTACACAGGTGGAGACCCAGTACTTC. Translating it yields CSATQVETQYF.